The 10 T cell receptor beta chains listed next were all sequenced from one sample in a study of blood T cell repertoires in COVID-19. Generated by immunoSEQ multiplex PCR, the TCRdb table keeps only in-frame clones and is missing some. Seen here are 260,000 or so clones, 83% observed once, and the top ten hold 4.5% to 7%. The sample consisted of peripheral blood. Every receptor here comes from a man older than 75 with acute or convalescent COVID-19.

The chain couples TRBV6-4 to TRBJ1-1, with D maybe TRBD1 (6 bases). V lost 2 bases to trimming and J lost 9 bases, with 16 bases between them. CDR3 length: 14 residues. Germline V CDR1 and CDR2: MRHNA, SNTAGT. The CDR3 here is CASSDLNDRSQAFF. The DNA of the CDR3 is TGTGCCAGCAGTGACCTAAACGACAGGTCGCAAGCTTTCTTT.

This chain links TRBV6-5 with TRBJ1-5; TRBD1 is a possible D gene (5 bases). The germline V and J ends were trimmed by 2 bases and 12 bases, with 11 bases remaining between them. Germline V gives CDR1 MNHEY, CDR2 SVGAGI. This CDR3 is built from 12 residues. The chain's CDR3 is CASSYPGGLQHF. The CDR3, as DNA: TGTGCCAGCAGTTACCCCGGGGGACTCCAGCATTTT.

This clone was counted only a few times. The chain links TRBV5-1 to TRBJ2-7; D not certain. Trimming stripped 4 bases from V and 1 base from J, with 3 bases between. The CDR3 loop spans 11 amino acids. Germline V gene data show CDR1 as SGHRS and CDR2 as YFSETQ. The CDR3 region is CASSESYEQYF. The CDR3 DNA reads as TGCGCCAGCAGCGAGTCCTACGAGCAGTACTTC.

The V and J genes are TRBV2 and TRBJ1-2; D is undetermined. This CDR3 region has 13 residues. Trimming cost V 3 bases and J 1 base, with 6 bases left between them. Looked up from germline, CDR1 is SNHLY and CDR2 is FYNNEI. The CDR3 region is CASSDGSNYGYTF. The CDR3 DNA sequence: TGTGCCAGCAGTGATGGCAGTAACTATGGCTACACCTTC.

The chain links TRBV3-1 (or the pseudogene TRBV3-2) to TRBJ2-1; D unclear. The germline V and J ends were trimmed by 2 bases and 2 bases, with 10 bases remaining between them. CDR3 length equals 15 residues. Germline V gene data show CDR1 as LGHDT and CDR2 as YNNKEL (reference sequence). The chain's CDR3 is CASSQSPRPYNEQFF. As DNA, the CDR3 is TGTGCCAGCAGCCAAAGTCCTAGACCCTACAATGAGCAGTTCTTC.

The chain carries TRBV29-1 and TRBJ1-2; D gene ambiguous. Looked up from germline, CDR1 is SQVTM and CDR2 is ANQGSEA. The V and J ends lost 0 bases and 6 bases respectively, with 5 bases between them. CDR3 length: 11 residues. The CDR3 protein is CSVEDIHGYTF. CDR3 sequence (DNA): TGCAGCGTTGAAGATATCCATGGCTACACCTTC.

The V and J genes are TRBV5-4 and TRBJ1-2; tentatively, D is TRBD1 (6 bases). The CDR3 covers 14 residues. Per germline, CDR1 SGHNT and CDR2 YYREEE (reference sequence). Trimming left V 5 bases short and J 2 bases short, with 13 bases between. The CDR3 sequence: CASSSPGANYGYTF. The CDR3 DNA follows: TGTGCCAGCAGTTCTCCAGGGGCAAACTATGGCTACACCTTC.

In DNA form, the CDR3 reads TGTGCCAGCAGCAGGAGGACAGGGGGAGTGGAGACCCAGTACTTC. This encodes CASSRRTGGVETQYF. This rearrangement joins TRBV7-2 to TRBJ2-5; 10 bases fit TRBD1. CDR3 size: 15 residues. Germline loops: CDR1 SGHTA, CDR2 FQGNSA. V was pared by 5 bases and J by 5 bases, with 8 bases of the junction left unmatched.

This clone was counted only a few times. The V gene is TRBV6-5, the J gene TRBJ2-7, with TRBD2 matching over 8 bases. Germline assignment: CDR1 MNHEY and CDR2 SVGAGI. The V and J ends lost 4 bases and 6 bases, in that order; junction bases with no gene match: 8. This CDR3 is built from 14 residues. The chain's CDR3 is CASSSLRTSGEQYF. The CDR3 region has the DNA TGTGCCAGCAGTTCCCTCAGAACTAGCGGCGAGCAGTACTTC.

The chain uses TRBV19 and TRBJ1-6, with a weak D call TRBD1 (6 bases). The length of the CDR3 is 16 residues. Germline values: CDR1 LNHDA, CDR2 SQIVND (reference sequence). Trimming stripped 5 bases from V and 7 bases from J, with 18 bases between. The CDR3 DNA follows: TGTGCCAGTAGTCCTCTAGGGCAGGGGAACAATTCACCCCTCCACTTT. This gives the protein CASSPLGQGNNSPLHF.